Shown below are 19 T cell receptor beta chains from a single sample sequenced in a study of blood T cell repertoires in COVID-19 (TCRdb year 2020). Library creation used the immunoSEQ multiplex PCR assay. TCRdb took this table from immuneACCESS and kept in-frame rearrangements with V and J called. Such tables lack part of the clones; where checked against another copy, unresolved V genes explain under half of the gap, and the rest is unexplained. In all, the sample holds approximately 140,000 clones, and more than 70% of those were seen once. The leading ten clones occupy around 13% of the sample. The sample was peripheral blood. The source of these receptors is a man aged 60 to 75 with active or convalescent COVID-19.

This clone showed up just once. The chain couples TRBV20-1 to TRBJ1-2; D may be TRBD1 (5 bases). Germline lookup yields CDR1 DFQATT and CDR2 SNEGSKA (reference sequence). The V end was cut by 3 bases, the J end by 2 bases, with 10 bases between. The length of the CDR3 is 13 residues. Here the CDR3 reads CSASPDSNYGYTF. CDR3 nucleotide sequence: TGCAGTGCTAGTCCCGACAGCAACTATGGCTACACCTTC.

The chain recombines TRBV15 with TRBJ2-6, with D hard to call. Per the germline V gene, CDR1 is LNHNV and CDR2 is YYDKDF (reference sequence). This CDR3 is built from 15 residues. V was cut by 2 bases and J by 0 bases, with 5 bases left in between. Here the CDR3 DNA reads TGTGCCACCAGCAGACAGTACTCTGGGGCCAACGTCCTGACTTTC. Protein sequence: CATSRQYSGANVLTF.

The CDR3 spells CASSPRGAFGSYEQYF. In DNA, the CDR3 is TGTGCCAGCAGCCCCCGTGGAGCGTTTGGCTCCTACGAGCAGTACTTC. The J gene is TRBJ2-7, the V gene TRBV7-8; no definite D call. CDR3 length: 16 amino acids. Per the germline V gene, CDR1 is SGHVS and CDR2 is FQNEAQ. Trimming left V 5 bases short and J 0 bases short, with 17 bases between.

The chain uses TRBV11-2 and TRBJ2-2; weak D call: TRBD2 (6 bases). The CDR3 contains 19 residues. CDR1 SGHAT and CDR2 FQNNGV come from the germline V gene. Trimming shortened V by 2 bases and J by 4 bases, and 23 bases separated the two germline ends. CDR3 sequence reads: CASSLPPPEGYHSTGELFF. The CDR3 bases are TGTGCCAGCAGCTTACCCCCCCCGGAGGGGTATCATTCCACCGGGGAGCTGTTTTTT.

Concerning this clone itself: With a much larger clone just one base away, this may be a read error. J is TRBJ1-1 and V is TRBV7-8, with D unresolved. The CDR3 sequence is 13 residues long. Trimming took off 5 bases at V and 1 base at J, with 8 bases between the two ends. CDR1 SGHVS and CDR2 FQNEAQ come from the germline V gene. The CDR3 DNA reads TGTGCCAGCAGCCCGAACACGAACACTGAAGCTTTCTTT. Its protein product is CASSPNTNTEAFF.

This clone is a singleton in its sample. The chain has TRBV6-5 and TRBJ2-1, with TRBD2 matching 8 bases. The length of the CDR3 is 13 residues. With V trimmed by 6 bases and J by 8 bases, 6 bases remained unmatched. Germline V gives CDR1 MNHEY, CDR2 SVGAGI. CDR3 nucleotide sequence: TGTGCCAGCAGCGTCGGGAGGGCCCATGAGCAGTTCTTC. It is translated as CASSVGRAHEQFF.

The DNA of the CDR3 is TGTGCCATCAGGCCGACAGAGGTCTCTGGGGGCTCCTATGGCTACACCTTC. Protein product: CAIRPTEVSGGSYGYTF. This sequence joins TRBV10-3 and TRBJ1-2, with D tentatively TRBD1 (6 bases). This CDR3 comprises 17 residues. V shed 6 bases and J shed 4 bases, with 24 bases lying between them. Germline CDR1 ENHRY, CDR2 SYGVKD.

The chain has TRBV20-1 and TRBJ1-2; D unresolved. The CDR3 totals 10 residues. Germline V CDR1 and CDR2: DFQATT, SNEGSKA (reference sequence). Trimming left V 5 bases short and J 5 bases short, with 6 bases between. The CDR3 reads CSAPGYGYTF. Here the CDR3 DNA reads TGCAGTGCTCCCGGTTATGGCTACACCTTC.

There are a few counts of this clone. V usage is TRBV11-2 and J usage is TRBJ1-1; a weak D match, TRBD1 (5 bases). The CDR3 is 14 residues long. The V gene lost 3 bases and the J gene lost 3 bases, with 11 bases spanning the gap. CDR1 and CDR2 (germline): SGHAT, FQNNGV. CDR3 nucleotides: TGTGCCAGCAGCTTGGCTGGGGCAGACACTGAAGCTTTCTTT. This codes for CASSLAGADTEAFF.

The V call is TRBV18, the J call TRBJ1-5; D may be TRBD1 (6 bases). The ends were cut back, 3 bases at V and 6 bases at J, with 15 bases in the middle. The germline V gene encodes CDR1 KGHSH and CDR2 LQKENI. The CDR3 loop spans 15 amino acids. CDR3 coding DNA: TGTGCCAGCTCACCTCAAGGGGGTGTCGGTCAGCCCCAGCATTTT. Encoded protein: CASSPQGGVGQPQHF.

This clone was seen a single time. J is TRBJ2-6 and V is TRBV28; 11 bases line up with TRBD1. The trim removed 6 bases at V and 0 bases at J, leaving 10 bases unmatched. The CDR3 spans 19 residues. CDR1 MDHEN and CDR2 SYDVKM come from the germline V gene. The chain's CDR3 is CASSSTGTGGHSGANVLTF. The CDR3 DNA is TGTGCCAGCAGCTCTACCGGGACAGGGGGTCACTCTGGGGCCAACGTCCTGACTTTC.

This chain connects TRBV7-8 to TRBJ2-2; D not certain. Germline V gene sequence: CDR1 SGHVS, CDR2 FQNEAQ. The CDR3 length is 14 residues. V was shortened by 11 bases and J by 1 base, with 14 bases between the two germline ends. The CDR3 protein is CASGSGLNTGELFF. Here the CDR3 DNA reads TGTGCCTCCGGGTCCGGATTGAACACCGGGGAGCTGTTTTTT.

The J gene is TRBJ2-1, the V gene TRBV19, with D possibly TRBD2 on 5 matching bases. Looked up from germline, CDR1 is LNHDA and CDR2 is SQIVND (reference sequence). V lost 3 bases and J 3 bases, leaving 15 bases between the germline ends. The length of the CDR3 is 16 residues. In nucleotides, the CDR3 is TGTGCCAGTAGTATCCCCGCCGGGAAGGGCTACAATGAGCAGTTCTTC. Translation gives CASSIPAGKGYNEQFF.

This sequence joins TRBV28 and TRBJ1-4; D is unclear. The germline CDR1 and CDR2 sequences are MDHEN and SYDVKM. This CDR3 has 15 residues. V was pared by 5 bases and J by 2 bases, with 12 bases between. CDR3 sequence: CASSPSGGTNEKLFF. CDR3 in DNA: TGTGCCAGCAGTCCCAGCGGTGGGACTAATGAAAAACTGTTTTTT.

The J gene is TRBJ2-2, the V gene TRBV5-1; 8 bases map to TRBD2. The CDR3 runs to 19 residues. The germline CDR1 and CDR2 sequences are SGHRS and YFSETQ. V gave up 3 bases and J gave up 1 base; unmatched junction bases: 14. CDR3 nucleotides: TGCGCCAGCAGCTCGGGGGTTGCGGGGGGACCCCTGAACACCGGGGAGCTGTTTTTT. It is translated as CASSSGVAGGPLNTGELFF.

The rearrangement links TRBV19 to TRBJ2-1, with 10 bases that match TRBD1. V lost 3 bases and J lost 9; bases outside the gene matches: 8. Germline lookup yields CDR1 LNHDA and CDR2 SQIVND (reference sequence). CDR3 length equals 15 residues. In nucleotides, the CDR3 is TGTGCCAGTAGTATTGGGACAGGGGAGGTCAGTGAGCAGTTCTTC. Translating it yields CASSIGTGEVSEQFF.

This rearrangement joins TRBV19 to TRBJ1-5; D not certain. Deletions cut 2 bases from V and 3 bases from J, with 5 bases between. Germline lookup yields CDR1 LNHDA and CDR2 SQIVND (reference sequence). This CDR3 region has 13 residues. The chain's CDR3 is CASSITNNQPQHF. Here the CDR3 DNA reads TGTGCCAGTAGTATAACAAACAATCAGCCCCAGCATTTT. The whole variable domain, remainder taken from reference TRBV19 and TRBJ1-5, is DGGITQSPKYLFRKEGQNVTLSCEQNLNHDAMYWYRQDPGQGLRLIYYSQIVNDFQKGDIAEGYSVSREKKESFPLTVTSAQKNPTAFYLCASSITNNQPQHFGDGTRLSIL.

This clone was observed a single time. This chain uses TRBV15 with TRBJ2-1; D is unresolved. Trimming took 6 bases from V and 6 from J, leaving 9 bases between them. Germline CDR1 reads LNHNV; CDR2 reads YYDKDF (reference sequence). The CDR3 spans 12 residues. The CDR3 loop is CATSEQSNEQFF. Written as DNA, the CDR3 is TGTGCCACCAGTGAACAGTCCAATGAGCAGTTCTTC.

DNA of the CDR3: TGTGCCAGCAGCTCCATCCCGGGACTAGCGGGGGGACGGGAGCTGTTTTTT. Amino acid sequence: CASSSIPGLAGGRELFF. This sequence joins TRBV7-3 and TRBJ2-2; 15 bases align to TRBD2. V gave up 4 bases and J gave up 9 bases; unmatched junction bases: 9. The CDR3 is made up of 17 amino acids. The germline CDR1 and CDR2 sequences are SGHTA and FQGTGA.